This T cell receptor (beta chain) was retrieved from a study of identical twins (dated by TCRdb to 2016 to 2017). Context from the whole study: TCR alpha and beta repertoires from monozygotic twins, unrelated adults of various ages and cord blood were deep-sequenced to test whether fetal clonotypes persist. Replicate twin experiments were performed at different times using different library preparation protocols to rule out contamination. What the work shows at the level of the full study, not this receptor alone: Compared with coincidental sharing between unrelated individuals, out-of-frame TCR alpha sequences shared between twins had an excess of sequences with low generation probability. Fewer insertions were carried by abundant cord blood beta clonotypes; a weaker similar trend was observed in young adult naive repertoires, while no such trend was observed in memory repertoires. Because the same donors could not be followed over many years, conclusions were based on cross-sectional statistical analysis. In monozygotic twins, recombination models systematically underestimated out-of-frame TCR alpha sharing, but the models matched the sharing seen between unrelated individuals. The excess sharing between twins in beta out-of-frame sequences was weaker because fewer shared sequences reduced the signal-to-noise ratio. Invariant T cells such as MAIT and iNKT could partly confound zero-insertion analyses, though diverse VJ usage argued against this for most clonotypes.

Every donor in the study was a healthy Caucasian. Three pairs of female monozygotic twins, all aged 18 to 29 years, made up the twin cohort. Miltenyi CD45RO+ enrichment and human naive T-cell isolation kits were used to isolate memory (CD45RO+) and naive T cells from PBMC. This clonotype was seen more than once but under ten times. No antigen is known for it. The record has no base qualities; no much larger clone is one base away. Library prep was done by 5' RACE. TCRdb lists the instrument as Illumina HiSeq 2000. A universal primer binding site was introduced by template switching, and a unique molecular identifier was present in the final cDNA, enabling accurate counting of TCR cDNA molecules. First-strand cDNA for TCR alpha and beta chains was synthesized from specific primers in the conserved constant-segment region. To control for contamination, every cDNA library was double barcoded, receiving both a SMART-Mk sample barcode and Illumina barcodes. TruSeq adapter sequences along with Illumina sample barcodes were introduced in two successive PCR steps. Sequencing of the TCR alpha and beta cDNA libraries was done on the Illumina HiSeq platform using custom primers. As for the original processing: Raw reads were processed with MiGEC to extract unique molecular identifiers, and MiXCR was used to determine CDR3 positions. For each individual, recombination models were inferred using an EM algorithm with the repgenHMM and IGoR tools. Shared clonotypes were analyzed with the tcR package in R, and sharing was normalized by the product of cloneset sizes. To study raw recombination free of thymic and clonal selection effects, out-of-frame nonproductive sequences were analyzed. TCRdb reprocessed the public reads (quality trimming at Q25 with fastp, clone calling with MiXCR) and kept in-frame beta chains. Each CDR3 protein appears once, grouped with its most common genes and DNA. The V and J calls, along with clone size, are taken from TCRdb and not from the paper's own processing. Across this sample there are approximately 220,000 distinct CDR3 sequences, with approximately 8.3% seen only once. The ten largest account for about 2% of the sample.

CDR1 and CDR2, per the germline V gene (reference sequence), are GTSNPN and SVGIG. Trimming at the junction amounts to 0 bases on V and 7 bases on J, and the germline ends lie 9 bases apart. The CDR3 sequence holds 13 residues, the cysteine and phenylalanine included. Only CDR3 DNA is held: 39 bases, read in frame from base 1. These data also formed part of another study, on yellow fever vaccine responses in identical twins. The second source states: The authors reported that the T cell response to vaccination in identical twins appeared partly convergent and partly personalized. The study precisely tracked vaccine-responding T cell clones in identical twins.

The TCR originated in a woman under 30 in good health. Sequenced sample: memory (CD45RO+) T cells sorted from blood. This sample's cell subset or site label indicates: CD45RO+ enriched T cells. The chain is assembled from TRBV30 and TRBJ2-2, with the identity of the D gene unclear. Here is the DNA: TGTGCCTGGAGTGTGTCCGGAGACGGGGAGCTGTTTTTT. Its coded protein is CAWSVSGDGELFF.